This TCR beta chain was captured in a study of T cell repertoires in cytomegalovirus infection. Looking at the study overall: Public TCR beta signatures were indicative of both CMV infection and a matching HLA type. Study outcomes and limitations: Dominating the ex vivo response were TCR beta clonotypes that were CMV-specific and HLA-C-restricted. The study identified carriers of CMV plus the relevant HLA from cumulative public TCR beta family frequency.

Concerning this clonotype itself: The antigen remains undetermined.

TCRdb reanalysed the reads using MiXCR and keeps one entry per CDR3 protein. The data hold about 260,000 distinct CDR3 sequences, with roughly 15% observed a single time. This TCR derives from a human donor in good health (CMV status not recorded). Some clones in this sample may be carry-over from other donors' samples. The sequenced sample consisted of PBMCs.

This chain's CDR3 is CSASPFRTGGPGEQFF. Written as DNA, the CDR3 is TGCAGTGCTAGTCCGTTTAGGACAGGGGGCCCGGGTGAGCAGTTCTTC. The V call is TRBV20-1, the J call TRBJ2-1; 11 bases fit TRBD1. J lost 9 bases, V lost 3 bases, and 13 bases had no gene match. Germline assignment: CDR1 DFQATT and CDR2 SNEGSKA (reference sequence). The CDR3 runs 16 residues.